This T cell receptor beta chain emerged from a study of beta chain features in type 1 diabetes. Donors contributed one heparinised blood draw apiece, averaging about 110 mL. CD4+ naive, central memory, regulatory and stem cell-like memory subsets were isolated by sorting on CD45RO/CCR7/CD25/CD127/CD95/CD27. This clone was observed a few times. Its specificity is not known. Every isolated RNA sample was fully reverse transcribed, so sequencing captured expressed TCRB transcripts. TCRdb's copy holds only in-frame clones and misses some; the assay was immunoSEQ multiplex PCR. Among 140,000 to 150,000 clones listed, about 10% were seen once. General study findings and limits: Moderate but significant shortening of TCRB CDR3s was recorded in all four CD4+ subsets from Type 1 diabetes patients.

Sequencing input: naive CD4+ T cells from blood. The receptor comes from a man aged 18 to 29 in good health.

The CDR3 sequence: CASRQTANYGYTF. CDR3 DNA sequence: TGTGCCAGCAGACAGACAGCCAACTATGGCTACACCTTC. This rearrangement joins TRBV7-2 to TRBJ1-2; TRBD1 is a possible D gene (5 bases). The CDR3 loop spans 13 amino acids. V dropped 6 bases and J dropped 2 bases, with 10 bases sitting between them. In germline, CDR1 is SGHTA, CDR2 FQGNSA.